This entry concerns a single TCR beta chain. The antigen is unknown. One entry per CDR3 protein results from TCRdb running MiXCR on the RT-PCR reads. The profile shows 250,000 to 350,000 distinct CDR3 sequences, around 20% of them singletons. Germline V lookup: CDR1 MNHEY, CDR2 SVGAGI. V was cut by 4 bases and J by 6 bases, with 17 bases left in between. The CDR3 is 15 residues long. The record originates from a study of response to subunit inactivated influenza vaccine. The study, taken as a whole, reports: After each seasonal influenza vaccination, few new T cells are recruited, the authors suggested.

The chain recombines TRBV6-5 with TRBJ2-3, with D perhaps assigned TRBD1 or TRBD2 (5 bases each). The material was PBMCs from blood, obtained about 20 months after vaccination. The clonotype comes from a man between 50 and 70 years old who received an inactivated influenza vaccine. This chain's CDR3 is CASSWSGTVGDTQYF. In DNA form, the CDR3 reads TGTGCCAGCAGTTGGTCCGGGACGGTGGGGGATACGCAGTATTTT.